Sequencing of this T cell receptor (beta chain) was carried out in a study of blood T cell repertoires in COVID-19. The CDR3 has 14 residues. Germline assignment: CDR1 SGDLS and CDR2 YYNGEE. V was cut by 4 bases and J by 8 bases, with 16 bases left in between. Some clones are missing from TCRdb's copy, which holds only in-frame ones; the method was immunoSEQ multiplex PCR. The sample has fewer than 200,000 clones; under 85% are singletons. The material sequenced was peripheral blood. The clonotype was recovered from a man between 65 and 79 years old with acute or convalescent COVID-19. J is TRBJ2-1 and V is TRBV9, with D possibly being TRBD2 (6 bases). This CDR3 is CASSLGGGNYEQFF. The CDR3 bases are TGTGCCAGCAGCCTCGGCGGCGGGAACTATGAGCAGTTCTTC.